The clone carrying this TCR beta chain has just a few counts. Its antigen is not known. The data were taken from a study of early stage breast cancer tumors. Study outcomes and limitations: Compared with adjacent normal breast tissue, tumors showed around 2.7-fold greater T cell density and higher clonality.

Assay: immunoSEQ multiplex PCR; the TCRdb copy retains only in-frame clones and omits some. Of 69,000 or so clones listed, around 80% are singletons. Specimen: blood. The TCR comes from a person aged 35-49 years with breast cancer.

CDR3 region: CASSPLTLQETQYF. In DNA form, the CDR3 reads TGCGCCAGCAGCCCCCTGACGCTCCAAGAGACCCAGTACTTC. V gene TRBV5-1 combines with J gene TRBJ2-5; D remains ambiguous. Per the germline V gene, CDR1 is SGHRS and CDR2 is YFSETQ. This CDR3 is built from 14 residues. Trimming took 4 bases from V and 1 from J, leaving 11 bases between them.